Reported below is one T cell receptor beta chain. Its antigen is as yet unknown. This specimen comes from a study of PD-1 blockade in classical Hodgkin lymphoma. Regarding the study as a whole: Complete responders' baseline diversity resembled that of newly diagnosed patients. By cycle point C4D1, TCR diversity had risen significantly in CD4+ cells (but not CD8+ cells).

The time point is: cycle 4 day 1 (C4D1), after less than seven weeks of nivolumab. Each of the patients experienced relapse following autologous stem cell transplantation, and their brentuximab vedotin exposure differed. The patients, who had relapsed/refractory classical Hodgkin lymphoma, achieved best responses of complete response, partial response or progressive disease. Using immunoSEQ multiplex PCR, the repertoire was profiled, and TCRdb retains in-frame clones only, with some absent. The data hold under 25,000 clones, with more than 75% observed a single time. Unmatched junction bases numbered 14, after V lost 5 bases and J lost 3 bases. CDR1 is SGHAT, CDR2 FQNNGV, per germline. The CDR3 is 17 amino acids.

The chain uses TRBV11-2 and TRBJ2-5; 8 bases line up with TRBD2. The clonotype originates from a human donor with classical Hodgkin lymphoma. Sample: peripheral blood mononuclear cells (PBMCs), taken before the fourth cycle of nivolumab. The CDR3 coding sequence is TGTGCCAGCAGCCCCCGGGGTGGAGGACTAGCTAAAGAGACCCAGTACTTC. It is translated as CASSPRGGGLAKETQYF.